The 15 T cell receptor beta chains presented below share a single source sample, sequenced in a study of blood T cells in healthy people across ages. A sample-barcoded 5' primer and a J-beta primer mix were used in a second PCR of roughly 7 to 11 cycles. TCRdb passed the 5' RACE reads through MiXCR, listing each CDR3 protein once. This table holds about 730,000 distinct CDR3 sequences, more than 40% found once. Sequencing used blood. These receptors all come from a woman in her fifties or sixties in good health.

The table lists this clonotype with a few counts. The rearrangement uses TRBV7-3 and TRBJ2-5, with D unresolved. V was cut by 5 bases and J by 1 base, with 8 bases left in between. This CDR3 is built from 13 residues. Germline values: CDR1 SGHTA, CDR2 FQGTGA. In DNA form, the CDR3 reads TGTGCCAGCAGCCTCCAGGTCCAAGAGACCCAGTACTTC. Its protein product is CASSLQVQETQYF.

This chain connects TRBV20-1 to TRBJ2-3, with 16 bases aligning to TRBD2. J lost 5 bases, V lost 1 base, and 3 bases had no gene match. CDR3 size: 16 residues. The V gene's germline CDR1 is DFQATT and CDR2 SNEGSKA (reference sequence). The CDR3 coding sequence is TGCAGTGCTAGAGTTGGGACTAGCGGGGGGGGAGATACGCAGTATTTT. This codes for CSARVGTSGGGDTQYF.

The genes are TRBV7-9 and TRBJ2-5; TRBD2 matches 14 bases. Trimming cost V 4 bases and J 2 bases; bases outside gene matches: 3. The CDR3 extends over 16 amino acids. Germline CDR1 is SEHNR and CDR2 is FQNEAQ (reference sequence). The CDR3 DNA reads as TGTGCCAGCAGCTGGACTAGCGGGAGGCCACAAGAGACCCAGTACTTC. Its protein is CASSWTSGRPQETQYF.

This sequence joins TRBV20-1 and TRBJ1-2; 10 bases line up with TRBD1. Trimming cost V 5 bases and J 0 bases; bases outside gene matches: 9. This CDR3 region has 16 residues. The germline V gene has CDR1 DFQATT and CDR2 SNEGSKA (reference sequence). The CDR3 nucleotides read TGCAGTGCTTCCCAGACAGGGGGCGAGTCTAACTATGGCTACACCTTC. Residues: CSASQTGGESNYGYTF.

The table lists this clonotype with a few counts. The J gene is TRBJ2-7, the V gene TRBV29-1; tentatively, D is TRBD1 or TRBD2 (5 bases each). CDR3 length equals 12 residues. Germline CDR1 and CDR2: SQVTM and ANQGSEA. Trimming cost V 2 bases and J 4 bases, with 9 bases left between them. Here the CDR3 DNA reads TGCAGCGTTGAAACGGGGCATTACGAGCAGTACTTC. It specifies CSVETGHYEQYF.

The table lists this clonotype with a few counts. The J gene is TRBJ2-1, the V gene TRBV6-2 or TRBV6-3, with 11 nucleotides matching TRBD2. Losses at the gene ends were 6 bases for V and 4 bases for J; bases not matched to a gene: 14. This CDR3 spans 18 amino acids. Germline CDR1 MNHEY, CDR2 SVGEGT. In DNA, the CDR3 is TGTGCCAGCAGACACGGACTTTCTAGCGGGAGGTATTACAATGAGCAGTTCTTC. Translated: CASRHGLSSGRYYNEQFF.

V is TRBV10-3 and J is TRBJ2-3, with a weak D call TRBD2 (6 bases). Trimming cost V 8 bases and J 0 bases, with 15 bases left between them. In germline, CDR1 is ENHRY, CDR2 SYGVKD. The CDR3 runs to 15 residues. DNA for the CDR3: TGTGCCATCTCCGGGGGAGCGGTTAGCACAGATACGCAGTATTTT. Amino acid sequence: CAISGGAVSTDTQYF.

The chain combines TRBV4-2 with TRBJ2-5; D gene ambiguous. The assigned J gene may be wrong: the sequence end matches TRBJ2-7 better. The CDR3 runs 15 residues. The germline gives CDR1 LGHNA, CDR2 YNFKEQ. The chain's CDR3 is CASSQELAPSYEQYF. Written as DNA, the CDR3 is TGTGCCAGCAGCCAAGAATTAGCCCCTTCCTACGAGCAGTACTTC.

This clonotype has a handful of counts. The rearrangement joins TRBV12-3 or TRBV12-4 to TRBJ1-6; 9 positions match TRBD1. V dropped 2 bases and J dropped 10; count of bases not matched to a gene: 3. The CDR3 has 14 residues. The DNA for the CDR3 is TGTGCCAGCAGTTTAACAGGGGGCCGATCACCCCTCCACTTT. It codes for CASSLTGGRSPLHF.

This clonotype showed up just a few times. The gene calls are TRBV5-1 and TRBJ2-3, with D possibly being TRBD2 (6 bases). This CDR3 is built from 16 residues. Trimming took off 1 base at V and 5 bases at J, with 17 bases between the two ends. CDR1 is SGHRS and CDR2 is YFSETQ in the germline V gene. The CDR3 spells CASSLSRDRAGDTQYF. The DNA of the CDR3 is TGCGCCAGCAGCTTGTCACGAGACAGAGCGGGAGATACGCAGTATTTT.

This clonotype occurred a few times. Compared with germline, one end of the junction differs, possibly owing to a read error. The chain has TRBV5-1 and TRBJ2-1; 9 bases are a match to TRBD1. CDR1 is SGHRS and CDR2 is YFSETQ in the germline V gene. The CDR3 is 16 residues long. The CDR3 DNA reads TGCGCCAGCAGCCAGACAACAGGGGGCTCCTACAGTGAGCAGTTCTTC. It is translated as CASSQTTGGSYSEQFF. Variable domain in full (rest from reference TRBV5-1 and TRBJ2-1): KAGVTQTPRYLIKTRGQQVTLSCSPISGHRSVSWYQQTPGQGLQFLFEYFSETQRNKGNFPGRFSGRQFSNSRSEMNVSTLELGDSALYLCASSQTTGGSYSEQFFGPGTRLTVL.

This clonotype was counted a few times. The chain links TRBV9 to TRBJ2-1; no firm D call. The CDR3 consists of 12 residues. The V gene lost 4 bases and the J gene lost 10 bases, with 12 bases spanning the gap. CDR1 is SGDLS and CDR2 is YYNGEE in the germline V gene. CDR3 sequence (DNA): TGTGCCAGCAGCTCTCGGATGGGCGAGCAGTTCTTC. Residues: CASSSRMGEQFF.

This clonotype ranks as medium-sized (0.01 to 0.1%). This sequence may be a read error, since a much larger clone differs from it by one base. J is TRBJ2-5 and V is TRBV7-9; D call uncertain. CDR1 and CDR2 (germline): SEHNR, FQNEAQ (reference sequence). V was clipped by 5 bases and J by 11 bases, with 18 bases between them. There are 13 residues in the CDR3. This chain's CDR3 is CASSLTGTNEQYF. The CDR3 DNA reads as TGTGCCAGCAGCCTCACTGGTACCAATGAGCAGTACTTC.

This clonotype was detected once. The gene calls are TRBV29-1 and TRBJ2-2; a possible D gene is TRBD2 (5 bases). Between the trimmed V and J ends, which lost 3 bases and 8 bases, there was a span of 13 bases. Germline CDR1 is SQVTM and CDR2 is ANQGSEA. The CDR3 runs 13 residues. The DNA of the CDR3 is TGCAGCGTTGAGTCCGGCCCGGGGGGGGAGCTGTTTTTT. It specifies CSVESGPGGELFF.

CDR3 nucleotide sequence: TGTGCCAGCAGTTACTCCGCCCGGACAGACAACACCGGGGAGCTGTTTTTT. This codes for CASSYSARTDNTGELFF. V and J are TRBV6-5 and TRBJ2-2, with a possible D match to TRBD1 (6 bases). V was cut by 0 bases and J by 2 bases, with 13 bases left in between. The CDR3 length is 17 residues. Germline lookup yields CDR1 MNHEY and CDR2 SVGAGI.